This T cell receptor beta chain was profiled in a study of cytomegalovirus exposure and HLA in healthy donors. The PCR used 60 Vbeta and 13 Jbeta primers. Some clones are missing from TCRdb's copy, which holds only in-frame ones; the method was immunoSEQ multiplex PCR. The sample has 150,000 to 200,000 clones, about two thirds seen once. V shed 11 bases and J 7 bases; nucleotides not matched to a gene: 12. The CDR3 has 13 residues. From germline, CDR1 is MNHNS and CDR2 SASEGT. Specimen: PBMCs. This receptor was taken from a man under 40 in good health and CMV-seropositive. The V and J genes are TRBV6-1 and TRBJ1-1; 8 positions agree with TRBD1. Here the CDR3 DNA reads TGTGCCTCCAGGGACAGGAACTTCCATGAAGCTTTCTTT. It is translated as CASRDRNFHEAFF.